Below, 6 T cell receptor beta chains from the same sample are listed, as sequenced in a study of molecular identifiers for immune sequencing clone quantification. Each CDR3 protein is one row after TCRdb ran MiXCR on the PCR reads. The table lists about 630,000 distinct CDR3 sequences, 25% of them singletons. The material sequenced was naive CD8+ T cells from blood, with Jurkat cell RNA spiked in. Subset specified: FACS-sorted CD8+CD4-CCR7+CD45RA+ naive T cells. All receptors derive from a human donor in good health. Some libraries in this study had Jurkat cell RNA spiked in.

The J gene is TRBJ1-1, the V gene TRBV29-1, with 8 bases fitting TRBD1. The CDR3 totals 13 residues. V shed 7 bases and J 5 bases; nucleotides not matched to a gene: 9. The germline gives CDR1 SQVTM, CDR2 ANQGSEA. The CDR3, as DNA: TGCAGCGACCAGCAGGGGGCGCGAACTGAAGCTTTCTTT. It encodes CSDQQGARTEAFF. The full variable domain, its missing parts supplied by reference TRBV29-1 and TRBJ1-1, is SAVISQKPSRDICQRGTSLTIQCQVDSQVTMMFWYRQQPGQSLTLIATANQGSEATYESGFVIDKFPISRPNLTFSTLTVSNMSPEDSSIYLCSDQQGARTEAFFGQGTRLTVV.

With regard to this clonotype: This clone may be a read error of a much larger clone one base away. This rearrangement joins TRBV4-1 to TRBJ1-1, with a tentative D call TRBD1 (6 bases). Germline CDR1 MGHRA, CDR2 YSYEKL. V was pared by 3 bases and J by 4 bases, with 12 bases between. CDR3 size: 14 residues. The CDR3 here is CASSHGTPGTEAFF. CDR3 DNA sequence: TGCGCCAGCAGCCACGGGACACCGGGCACTGAAGCTTTCTTT.

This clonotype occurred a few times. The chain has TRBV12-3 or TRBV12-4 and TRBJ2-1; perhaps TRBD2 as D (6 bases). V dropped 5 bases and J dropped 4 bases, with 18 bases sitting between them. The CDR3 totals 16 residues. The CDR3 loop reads CASSPRTGVEYNEQFF. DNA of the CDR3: TGTGCCAGCAGTCCCCGCACGGGAGTCGAATACAATGAGCAGTTCTTC.

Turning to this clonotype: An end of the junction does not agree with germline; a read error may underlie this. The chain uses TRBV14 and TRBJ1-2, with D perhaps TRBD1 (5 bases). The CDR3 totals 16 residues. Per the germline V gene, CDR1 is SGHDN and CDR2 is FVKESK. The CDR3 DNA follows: TGTGCCAGCAGCCAAGTGAAGTTGGACAACAACTATGGCTGCACCTTC. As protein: CASSQVKLDNNYGCTF.

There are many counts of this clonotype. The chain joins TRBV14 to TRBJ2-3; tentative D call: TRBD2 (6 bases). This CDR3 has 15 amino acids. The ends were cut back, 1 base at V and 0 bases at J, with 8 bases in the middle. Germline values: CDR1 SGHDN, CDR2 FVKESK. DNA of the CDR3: TGTGCCAGCAGCCAAGGCGGGGCAAGCACAGATACGCAGTATTTT. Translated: CASSQGGASTDTQYF. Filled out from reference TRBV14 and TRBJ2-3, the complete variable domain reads EAGVTQFPSHSVIEKGQTVTLRCDPISGHDNLYWYRRVMGKEIKFLLHFVKESKQDESGMPNNRFLAERTGGTYSTLKVQPAELEDSGVYFCASSQGGASTDTQYFGPGTRLTVL.

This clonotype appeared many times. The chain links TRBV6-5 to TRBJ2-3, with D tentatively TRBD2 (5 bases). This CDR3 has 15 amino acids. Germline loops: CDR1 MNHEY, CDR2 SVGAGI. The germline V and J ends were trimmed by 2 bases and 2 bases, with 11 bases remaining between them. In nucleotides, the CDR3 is TGTGCCAGCAGTTACGGAGCGGCGACCACAGATACGCAGTATTTT. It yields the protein CASSYGAATTDTQYF.